The clone carrying this TCR beta chain came up a few times. Antigen specificity is unknown. The data were obtained in a study of beta chain features in type 1 diabetes. General observations from the study: For cells with high TCR expression, cDNA sequencing could yield over-representation.

Of the isolated RNA, all was reverse transcribed, and so the sequenced material was expressed TCRB transcripts. Measured with immunoSEQ multiplex PCR; TCRdb has only the in-frame clones, and not every one. The top ten clones hold approximately 0.045% of a sample with 400,000 to 550,000 clones, roughly 10% of them seen once. Germline CDR1 is SEHNR and CDR2 is FQNEAQ (reference sequence). V lost 7 bases and J 3 bases, leaving 12 bases between the germline ends. CDR3 length: 14 amino acids. Naive, central memory, regulatory and stem cell-like memory cells within the CD4+ compartment were sorted using CD45RO/CCR7/CD25/CD127/CD95/CD27.

The rearrangement joins TRBV7-9 to TRBJ2-2; D possibly uses TRBD1 or TRBD2 (5 bases each). The clonotype comes from a woman aged 18 to 35 in good health. The sequencing input was naive CD4+ T cells from blood. The CDR3 is CASTRGADTGELFF. The CDR3 coding sequence is TGTGCCAGCACCCGAGGGGCGGACACCGGGGAGCTGTTTTTT.